This T cell receptor beta chain was identified during a study of blood T cell repertoires in COVID-19. Study-level background: The United States, Italy and Spain were the sources of the acute and convalescent COVID-19 samples. Sample material is recorded as cDNA or gDNA derived from T cells, B-cell-depleted T cells, or PBMCs.

This clone was detected only once. In the original processing: Scientists estimated how many nucleated cells there were by amplifying reference gene primers. Profiling relied on immunoSEQ multiplex PCR, and the TCRdb table lists in-frame clones only, not all of them. The D gene and trimming were derived from the DNA, and the V and J assignments and clone size from that table. In the table there are roughly 570,000 clones, 85% to 90% of which are singletons. It was during active infection that Seattle patients were enrolled and then longitudinally followed. Trimming took 5 bases from V and 2 from J; bases not matched to a gene: 6. The CDR3 is made up of 15 amino acids. The germline gives CDR1 MDHEN, CDR2 SYDVKM.

The specimen sequenced was peripheral blood. This TCR was recovered from a woman in her fifties or sixties with COVID-19, enrolled during active disease. V and J are TRBV28 and TRBJ2-5; TRBD1 agrees at 9 bases. CDR3: CASSPDRGWQETQYF. CDR3 coding DNA: TGTGCCAGCAGTCCGGACAGGGGATGGCAAGAGACCCAGTACTTC. The full variable domain, its missing parts supplied by reference TRBV28 and TRBJ2-5, is DVKVTQSSRYLVKRTGEKVFLECVQDMDHENMFWYRQDPGLGLRLIYFSYDVKMKEKGDIPEGYSVSREKKERFSLILESASTNQTSMYLCASSPDRGWQETQYFGPGTRLLVL.